This T cell receptor beta chain was identified during a study of CD8+CD57+ T cells in acquired aplastic anemia. At the level of the study: When averaged, DNA from sorted CD4+ and CD8+ cells came to around 3.4 ug.

Study-wide results and limits: Patients and controls turned out to have roughly 31 CD8+ CDR3 sequences in common.

Losses at the gene ends were 5 bases for V and 7 bases for J; bases not matched to a gene: 5. Germline CDR1 SGHVS, CDR2 FNYEAQ. The CDR3 is 12 residues long. In this sample, this clonotype turned up many times. Its cognate antigen is unknown. TCR beta VDJ and CDR3 were profiled, and genomic DNA was the template. TCRdb re-analysed the reads in MiXCR, keeping a single row per CDR3 protein. Of a few hundred thousand distinct CDR3 sequences listed, approximately 55% are singletons. This TCR derives from a human donor with severe aplastic anemia or a healthy control (not recorded which). Sequencing was carried out using sorted CD4+, CD8+, or CD8+CD57+ T cells (not recorded which) from PBMCs. The chain couples TRBV7-6 to TRBJ2-7, with TRBD1 matching over 7 bases. The CDR3 DNA follows: TGTGCCAGCAGCCCTCGGGGACAGGAGCAGTACTTC. It specifies CASSPRGQEQYF.